A single sample is the source of the 8 T cell receptor beta chains below, sequenced in a study of B cell selection in AIRE deficiency. The protocol was immunoSEQ multiplex PCR, while the TCRdb copy is restricted to in-frame clones and leaves out a portion. Here the sample spans tens of thousands of clones, 94% being singletons. The regulatory T cell sort gate was CD4+CD25hiCD127low/negative. Sequencing was done on a sample of Tregs sorted from PBMCs. These receptors originate from a human donor with AIRE deficiency.

V is TRBV6-5 and J is TRBJ1-1; 7 bases are a match to TRBD1. The V gene's germline CDR1 is MNHEY and CDR2 SVGAGI. The CDR3 runs 14 residues. V lost 5 bases and J lost 5; bases outside the gene matches: 8. The CDR3 loop is CASSLDRAGTEAFF. CDR3 DNA: TGTGCCAGCAGTCTCGACAGGGCGGGAACTGAAGCTTTCTTT.

This clone appeared a single time. The gene calls are TRBV11-2 and TRBJ2-3; 8 nucleotides align to TRBD2. This CDR3 is built from 16 residues. Germline trimming cut 1 base from V and 1 base from J; bases unmatched to any gene: 4. The germline gives CDR1 SGHAT, CDR2 FQNNGV. CDR3 coding DNA: TGTGCCAGCAGCTTAGGCCCTAGCGGGCGCACAGATACGCAGTATTTT. It specifies CASSLGPSGRTDTQYF.

The CDR3 sequence: CASSQRGDFSYEQYF. The DNA of the CDR3 is TGTGCCAGCAGCCAACGGGGTGATTTCTCCTACGAGCAGTACTTC. The chain employs TRBV16 and TRBJ2-7; D perhaps matches TRBD2 (5 bases). CDR3 size: 15 residues. The germline gives CDR1 KGHSY, CDR2 FQNENV. V gave up 2 bases and J gave up 0 bases, with 11 bases separating them.

The chain is built from TRBV12-5 and TRBJ2-3, with TRBD1 as a possible D gene (6 bases). The CDR3 covers 14 residues. The V end was cut by 1 base, the J end by 1 base, with 6 bases between. Germline V gene sequence: CDR1 LGHNT, CDR2 FRNRAP. The CDR3 DNA follows: TGTGCTAGTGGTTTGGGGACAGGCACAGATACGCAGTATTTT. Its translation: CASGLGTGTDTQYF.

This clone has only one observation. The chain carries TRBV5-5 and TRBJ1-5; D not resolved. Germline CDR1 SGHKS, CDR2 YYEKEE (reference sequence). V shed 2 bases and J shed 5 bases, with 11 bases lying between them. CDR3 length: 14 residues. CDR3 nucleotide sequence: TGTGCCAGCAGCTTCCTGGTCCGGGATCAGCCCCAGCATTTT. It yields the protein CASSFLVRDQPQHF.

The chain links TRBV6-6 to TRBJ2-4; TRBD2 is a possible D gene (6 bases). The V end lost 7 bases, the J end lost 2 bases, and 18 bases lay between the germline ends. The CDR3 is made up of 16 amino acids. Germline CDR1 MNHNY, CDR2 SVGAGI (reference sequence). DNA for the CDR3: TGTGCCAGCACCACCTTCGGCGGAGGGCCCAAAAACATTCAGTACTTC. This encodes CASTTFGGGPKNIQYF.

The J gene is TRBJ1-1, the V gene TRBV28; D is ambiguous. Germline CDR1 MDHEN, CDR2 SYDVKM. The V end was cut by 6 bases, the J end by 2 bases, with 16 bases between. The CDR3 sequence is 15 residues long. The CDR3 DNA is TGTGCCAGCAGGGTCGACTTCTATCCCAACACTGAAGCTTTCTTT. Its translation is CASRVDFYPNTEAFF.

This chain uses TRBV7-2 with TRBJ2-1, with D perhaps assigned TRBD1 or TRBD2 (7 bases each). Germline assignment: CDR1 SGHTA and CDR2 FQGNSA. The CDR3 sequence is 12 residues long. Trimming shortened V by 5 bases and J by 12 bases, and 14 bases separated the two germline ends. Here the CDR3 DNA reads TGTGCCAGCAGCACGACAGGGAGGGGGCAGTTCTTC. Amino acid sequence: CASSTTGRGQFF.